Below, 15 T cell receptor beta chains from the same sample are listed, as sequenced in a study of cytomegalovirus exposure and HLA in healthy donors. PCR used 60 Vbeta primers and 13 Jbeta primers. Using immunoSEQ multiplex PCR, the repertoire was profiled, and TCRdb retains in-frame clones only, with some absent. The repertoire holds about 200,000 clones, 65% to 85% seen once, with roughly 0.71% in the top ten. The sample was PBMCs. The receptors were sampled from a boy aged 2 to 9 in good health and CMV-seronegative.

The chain combines TRBV5-6 with TRBJ1-5, with D perhaps matching TRBD1 (6 bases). V lost 0 bases, J lost 4 bases, and 11 bases lay in between. Germline assignment: CDR1 SGHDT and CDR2 YYEEEE. The CDR3 length is 15 residues. The CDR3 protein is CASSLGQGWNQPQHF. The CDR3 region has the DNA TGTGCCAGCAGCTTGGGCCAGGGGTGGAATCAGCCCCAGCATTTT.

In this sample, this clone turned up once. This chain connects TRBV7-2 to TRBJ1-2, with 12 bases lining up with TRBD1. Germline loops: CDR1 SGHTA, CDR2 FQGNSA. The length of the CDR3 is 14 residues. Losses at the gene ends were 3 bases for V and 8 bases for J; bases not matched to a gene: 4. CDR3 region: CASSFRDRGPGYTF. CDR3 bases: TGTGCCAGCAGCTTCCGGGACAGGGGGCCGGGCTACACCTTC.

The CDR3 reads CASSPGPLSNQPQHF. As DNA, the CDR3 is TGTGCCAGCTCACCGGGCCCGCTTAGCAATCAGCCCCAGCATTTT. The V and J genes are TRBV18 and TRBJ1-5; D not certain. The CDR3 runs 15 residues. Germline V gives CDR1 KGHSH, CDR2 LQKENI. The germline V and J ends were trimmed by 3 bases and 0 bases, with 9 bases remaining between them.

The chain uses TRBV13 and TRBJ2-1; 12 nucleotides agree with TRBD2. Trimming removed 5 bases from V and 7 bases from J; junction bases left unmatched: 6. Germline V CDR1 and CDR2: PRHDT, FYEKMQ (reference sequence). The length of the CDR3 is 15 residues. CDR3 region: CASSPGLAGINEQFF. The CDR3 DNA is TGTGCCAGCAGCCCCGGACTAGCGGGGATAAATGAGCAGTTCTTC.

CDR3 DNA sequence: TGTGCCAGTAGTAACCGGGACAGGGGAATGGCTTTCTTT. This gives the protein CASSNRDRGMAFF. This sequence joins TRBV19 and TRBJ1-1; 10 nucleotides line up with TRBD1. J gave up 11 bases and V 4 bases, and 7 bases lay outside the gene matches. CDR3 length: 13 residues. CDR1 is LNHDA, CDR2 SQIVND, per germline (reference sequence).

The table lists this clone with a few counts. The V gene is TRBV5-6, the J gene TRBJ2-1; D gene unclear. Germline assignment: CDR1 SGHDT and CDR2 YYEEEE. The CDR3 is 15 residues long. Trimming took 4 bases from V and 5 from J, leaving 16 bases between them. CDR3 sequence (DNA): TGTGCCAGCAGCATCCTCAAAGAAGGAGACAATGAGCAGTTCTTC. This gives the protein CASSILKEGDNEQFF.

This chain connects TRBV9 to TRBJ2-3; the match to TRBD2 covers 7 bases. The CDR3 loop spans 16 amino acids. Germline V gene lookup returns CDR1 SGDLS and CDR2 YYNGEE. Trimming cost V 0 bases and J 3 bases; bases outside gene matches: 7. The CDR3 loop reads CASSVGGGSKTDTQYF. As DNA, the CDR3 is TGTGCCAGCAGCGTAGGAGGCGGGAGTAAAACAGATACGCAGTATTTT.

The gene calls are TRBV7-9 and TRBJ2-1; TRBD1 matches 7 bases. V dropped 0 bases and J dropped 10; count of bases not matched to a gene: 3. There are 13 residues in the CDR3. The germline CDR1 and CDR2 sequences are SEHNR and FQNEAQ (reference sequence). Here the CDR3 reads CASSLAGGGEQFF. The CDR3 DNA sequence: TGTGCCAGCAGCTTAGCAGGGGGCGGGGAGCAGTTCTTC.

The chain joins TRBV6-1 to TRBJ2-7; 10 nucleotides align to TRBD1. The germline CDR1 and CDR2 sequences are MNHNS and SASEGT. CDR3 length: 15 residues. V was clipped by 5 bases and J by 1 base; unmatched bases: 5. This CDR3 is CASSRQGAGSYEQYF. DNA of the CDR3: TGTGCCAGCAGTAGACAGGGGGCAGGATCCTACGAGCAGTACTTC.

This clone was counted a single time. The chain links TRBV30 to TRBJ1-2; D is unresolved. This CDR3 is built from 12 residues. The germline CDR1 and CDR2 sequences are GTSNPN and SVGIG (reference sequence). V dropped 4 bases and J dropped 8 bases, with 14 bases sitting between them. CDR3 sequence reads: CAWKVGVGGYTF. In nucleotides, the CDR3 is TGTGCCTGGAAAGTGGGTGTGGGCGGCTACACCTTC. Complete variable domain (other parts from reference TRBV30 and TRBJ1-2): SQTIHQWPATLVQPVGSPLSLECTVEGTSNPNLYWYRQAAGRGLQLLFYSVGIGQISSEVPQNLSASRPQDRQFILSSKKLLLSDSGFYLCAWKVGVGGYTFGSGTRLTVV.

V is TRBV4-1 and J is TRBJ2-7; tentatively, D is TRBD1 (7 bases). The V and J ends lost 2 bases and 4 bases respectively, with 18 bases between them. Germline V gene lookup returns CDR1 MGHRA and CDR2 YSYEKL. The CDR3 is 16 amino acids. DNA of the CDR3: TGCGCCAGCAGCCAACCCCTCCAGGGGGGTTTATACGAGCAGTACTTC. As protein: CASSQPLQGGLYEQYF.

V is TRBV7-3 and J is TRBJ2-2, with a weak D call TRBD2 (6 bases). Germline CDR1 and CDR2: SGHTA and FQGTGA. This CDR3 has 14 amino acids. V lost 5 bases to trimming and J lost 2 bases, with 9 bases between them. CDR3 sequence: CASSRDSNTGELFF. CDR3 DNA: TGTGCCAGCAGCAGGGACTCCAACACCGGGGAGCTGTTTTTT.

The chain uses TRBV18 and TRBJ1-2; 8 bases map to TRBD1. Germline CDR1 and CDR2: KGHSH and LQKENI. Germline trimming cut 2 bases from V and 5 bases from J; bases unmatched to any gene: 7. This CDR3 has 15 amino acids. The CDR3 DNA follows: TGTGCCAGCTCACCAGAGGCGGACAGGGAGTATGGCTACACCTTC. It translates to CASSPEADREYGYTF. The whole variable domain, filled in from reference TRBV18 and TRBJ1-2, reads NAGVMQNPRHLVRRRGQEARLRCSPMKGHSHVYWYRQLPEEGLKFMVYLQKENIIDESGMPKERFSAEFPKEGPSILRIQQVVRGDSAAYFCASSPEADREYGYTFGSGTRLTVV.

V is TRBV2 and J is TRBJ2-5, with TRBD2 matching 7 bases. The CDR3 loop spans 12 amino acids. V lost 7 bases and J lost 5; bases outside the gene matches: 4. Germline CDR1 reads SNHLY; CDR2 reads FYNNEI. In nucleotides, the CDR3 is TGTGCCAGCACCTTTAGCGGGGAGACCCAGTACTTC. This encodes CASTFSGETQYF.

This chain connects TRBV5-1 to TRBJ2-4; 7 nucleotides align to TRBD1. CDR1 SGHRS and CDR2 YFSETQ come from the germline V gene. This CDR3 has 16 residues. V was clipped by 4 bases and J by 2 bases; unmatched bases: 9. For the CDR3, the DNA is TGCGCCAGCAGCCCCGAAGGGACAGTGACCAAAAACATTCAGTACTTC. This encodes CASSPEGTVTKNIQYF.